Listed here is a single T cell receptor (beta chain). TCRdb's copy holds only in-frame clones and misses some; the assay was immunoSEQ multiplex PCR. Here the sample spans roughly 100,000 clones, 91% being singletons. These data are taken from a study of blood T cell repertoires in COVID-19. The germline gives CDR1 SGHTS, CDR2 YDEGEE. V lost 4 bases and J 5 bases, leaving 12 bases between the germline ends. CDR3 size: 13 residues. This receptor was obtained from a man between 18 and 35 years old with acute or convalescent COVID-19. The chain couples TRBV5-8 to TRBJ2-5; no reliable D call. Sequenced material: peripheral blood. Here the CDR3 DNA reads TGTGCCAGCAGCCGTGACACGGCGGAGACCCAGTACTTC. This gives the protein CASSRDTAETQYF.